This T cell receptor (beta chain) was obtained from a study of T cell responses to AZD1222 COVID-19 vaccine. Looking at the study overall: Researchers grouped second doses given at about 4 or about 12 weeks into one pool.

Findings of the study overall: Baseline testing showed seropositivity in only a handful of AZD1222 recipients. Females made up more of the donors, who were largely white British, and clonal diversity may have come out too low.

Trimming removed 4 bases at V and 4 bases at J, with 14 bases between. Per the germline V gene, CDR1 is SGHRS and CDR2 is YFSETQ. This CDR3 has 15 residues. Comments on this clone: No antigen is known for it.

Produced via immunoSEQ multiplex PCR; TCRdb's table is partial and in-frame only. The data contain about 85,000 clones, over 75% of them singletons. The clonotype was recovered from an adult in good health. Sequencing used peripheral blood, obtained on day 0 of AZD1222 vaccination. The genes are TRBV5-1 and TRBJ2-2; D unclear. The chain's CDR3 is CASSPGGVSTGELFF. The CDR3, as DNA: TGCGCCAGCAGCCCGGGTGGGGTCTCCACCGGGGAGCTGTTTTTT.